These T cell receptor beta chains were read from a single sample in a study of blood T cell repertoires in COVID-19. Assay: immunoSEQ multiplex PCR; the TCRdb copy retains only in-frame clones and omits some. The sample includes 150,000 to 200,000 clones, around 80% of them seen just once. The sample was peripheral blood. These receptors were taken from a woman older than 75 with acute or convalescent COVID-19. CDR3s include the opening cysteine and the closing phenylalanine or tryptophan. D genes are given only for firm matches. Clone size is shown for a subset of rows, as once, few, many or a class of expanded clone.

D: .
J: TRBJ1-4
size: .
V: TRBV18
DNA: TGTGCCAGCTCGCCAGGTTACAGGGTGAATGCTAATGAAAAACTGTTTTTT
CDR3: CASSPGYRVNANEKLFF

D: TRBD2
J: TRBJ2-1
size: .
V: TRBV3-1/TRBV3-2
DNA: TGTGCCAGCAGCCAAGTCGCTAGCGGGGTCCGGAGGTCGTCCAATGAGCAGTTCTTC
CDR3: CASSQVASGVRRSSNEQFF

D: .
J: TRBJ1-6
size: .
V: TRBV6-5
DNA: TGTGCCAGCGCGGGCGGGGGGCAGGTTTCACCCCTCCACTTT
CDR3: CASAGGGQVSPLHF

D: .
J: TRBJ1-1
size: .
V: TRBV19
DNA: TGTGCCAGTAGTATAGCCAGGGTTGACACTGAAGCTTTCTTT
CDR3: CASSIARVDTEAFF

D: .
J: TRBJ1-5
size: .
V: TRBV5-6
DNA: TGTGCCAGCAGCTCCCTGAGGGGAGGACGGAGCAATCAGCCCCAGCATTTT
CDR3: CASSSLRGGRSNQPQHF

D: .
J: TRBJ2-3
size: once
V: TRBV6-1
DNA: TGTGCCAGCAGTGACCTCGGAGCTGCAGATACGCAGTATTTT
CDR3: CASSDLGAADTQYF

D: TRBD1
J: TRBJ2-7
size: .
V: TRBV2
DNA: TGTGCCAGCAGTGAGGCCACCGGGACAGCCTACGAGCAGTACTTC
CDR3: CASSEATGTAYEQYF

D: TRBD1
J: TRBJ2-1
size: .
V: TRBV5-1
DNA: TGCGCCAGCAGCGGGCCGGGACAGGGGGTGAATGAGCAGTTCTTC
CDR3: CASSGPGQGVNEQFF

D: .
J: TRBJ1-4
size: .
V: TRBV6-6
DNA: TGTGCCAGCAGTTACCGGACAAAAAGAGGTGAAAAACTGTTTTTT
CDR3: CASSYRTKRGEKLFF

D: .
J: TRBJ1-4
size: few
V: TRBV19
DNA: TGTGCCAGTAGAGGCGGGACGGCGAATGAAAAACTGTTTTTT
CDR3: CASRGGTANEKLFF

D: .
J: TRBJ2-7
size: .
V: TRBV5-4
DNA: TGTGCCAGCAGCGCCACCGGGACACCCTACGAGCAGTACTTC
CDR3: CASSATGTPYEQYF

D: .
J: TRBJ2-6
size: .
V: TRBV7-2
DNA: TGTGCCAGCAGCCCTGTCCTGACTTTC
CDR3: CASSPVLTF

D: TRBD2
J: TRBJ2-3
size: .
V: TRBV7-6
DNA: TGTGCCAGCAGCTTAGGCTATAGGGGACTAGCGATTAGCACAGATACGCAGTATTTT
CDR3: CASSLGYRGLAISTDTQYF

D: .
J: TRBJ2-1
size: .
V: TRBV3-1/TRBV3-2
DNA: TGTGCCAGCGGTTTCAGGGTGTGGTACAATGAGCAGTTCTTC
CDR3: CASGFRVWYNEQFF

D: TRBD2
J: TRBJ2-5
size: .
V: TRBV5-1
DNA: TGCGCCAGCACTGACGGGACTAGCGGGCAAGAGACCCAGTACTTC
CDR3: CASTDGTSGQETQYF

D: .
J: TRBJ2-4
size: .
V: TRBV28
DNA: TGTGCCAGCAGTCGTGGGGCCGGGCTAGCCAAAAACATTCAGTACTTC
CDR3: CASSRGAGLAKNIQYF

D: TRBD1
J: TRBJ2-1
size: once
V: TRBV5-8
DNA: TGTGCCAGCAGCTTGGCCTGGGGGACAGGGGAAACCAATGAGCAGTTCTTC
CDR3: CASSLAWGTGETNEQFF

D: TRBD1
J: TRBJ1-6
size: once
V: TRBV29-1
DNA: TGCAGCGTTGACCAGGGGGCAGGTTCACCCCTCCACTTT
CDR3: CSVDQGAGSPLHF

D: .
J: TRBJ1-4
size: .
V: TRBV19
DNA: TGTGCCAGTAGTTTTACAGGGTATGAAAAACTGTTTTTT
CDR3: CASSFTGYEKLFF

D: TRBD2
J: TRBJ2-2
size: .
V: TRBV2
DNA: TGTGCCAGCAGACCAGCGGGGGGGCGGACCGGGGAGCTGTTTTTT
CDR3: CASRPAGGRTGELFF

D: .
J: TRBJ2-2
size: .
V: TRBV11-2
DNA: TGTGCCAGCAGCCTTTCCGCCTGGACAGTCACCGGGGAGCTGTTTTTT
CDR3: CASSLSAWTVTGELFF

D: TRBD2
J: TRBJ2-3
size: .
V: TRBV7-2
DNA: TGTGCCAGCAGCTTGGGCCAAATAGCGGGGGGTTGGGATACGCAGTATTTT
CDR3: CASSLGQIAGGWDTQYF

D: TRBD1
J: TRBJ1-1
size: few
V: TRBV5-1
DNA: TGCGCCAGCAGCTTGCAACAGGGGTACACTGAAGCTTTCTTT
CDR3: CASSLQQGYTEAFF

D: .
J: TRBJ2-1
size: .
V: TRBV24-1
DNA: TGTGCCACCAGTGATTCCCTCGGTAGGGGCTACAATGAGCAGTTCTTC
CDR3: CATSDSLGRGYNEQFF

D: .
J: TRBJ1-2
size: few
V: TRBV19
DNA: TGTGCCAGTAGCCCTCAGGGGTTCTATGGCTACACCTTC
CDR3: CASSPQGFYGYTF

D: .
J: TRBJ2-3
size: .
V: TRBV20-1
DNA: TGCAGTGCTTACAACGGGGATACGCAGTATTTT
CDR3: CSAYNGDTQYF

D: .
J: TRBJ1-3
size: .
V: TRBV18
DNA: TGTGCCAGCTCACCCAAGGGAGGTGGAAACACCATATATTTT
CDR3: CASSPKGGGNTIYF

D: .
J: TRBJ1-4
size: .
V: TRBV9
DNA: TGTGCCAGCAGCGTAGGGACAACCCATGAAAAACTGTTTTTT
CDR3: CASSVGTTHEKLFF

D: TRBD1
J: TRBJ2-2
size: .
V: TRBV18
DNA: TGTGCCAGCTCACCACTCGGACAGGGATACACCGGGGAGCTGTTTTTT
CDR3: CASSPLGQGYTGELFF

D: .
J: TRBJ2-6
size: .
V: TRBV6-2/TRBV6-3
DNA: TGTGCCAGCAGCTACTCTGGGGCCAACGTCCTGACTTTC
CDR3: CASSYSGANVLTF

D: TRBD2
J: TRBJ2-1
size: .
V: TRBV7-2
DNA: TGTGCCAGCAGCTTCGATAGCGGGGGTAACAATGAGCAGTTCTTC
CDR3: CASSFDSGGNNEQFF